Each of the 15 T cell receptor beta chains below was sequenced from the same sample in a study of post-analysis software for immune sequencing data. Presence of unique molecular identifiers characterized the TCR beta cDNA libraries. TCRdb processed the PCR reads anew with MiXCR; each CDR3 protein has one entry. The sample lists approximately 570,000 distinct CDR3 sequences, about 44% occurring once. These receptors are not linked to any known antigen. Overall study findings and caveats: Four or five TRBV segments were more frequent in patients than controls; TRBV5-6, TRBV5-1 and TRBV20-1 belonged to this group.

What was sequenced was blood. These receptors were obtained from a girl under 18 with multiple sclerosis.

Comments on this clonotype: One junction end disagrees with the germline gene, perhaps due to a read error. V gene TRBV12-3 or TRBV12-4 combines with J gene TRBJ1-1; the match to TRBD1 covers 8 bases. The CDR3 consists of 14 residues. The CDR3 loop reads CASSWTGQNTDAFF. In nucleotides, the CDR3 is TGTGCCAGCAGTTGGACAGGGCAGAACACTGATGCTTTCTTT.

This clonotype was detected only once. J is TRBJ2-1 and V is TRBV29-1; the D call may be TRBD1 or TRBD2 (5 bases each). Per the germline V gene, CDR1 is SQVTM and CDR2 is ANQGSEA. This CDR3 comprises 10 residues. Trimming left V 1 base short and J 12 bases short, with 7 bases between. The CDR3 DNA reads as TGCAGCGTTGAAGGGGACCGGCAGTTCTTC. It translates to CSVEGDRQFF.

The chain is built from TRBV6-5 and TRBJ2-7; the D is unclear. CDR1 and CDR2 from the germline V gene are MNHEY and SVGAGI. The CDR3 loop spans 10 amino acids. CDR3 sequence (DNA): TGTCCAGTCATGCTCTACGAGCAGTACTTC. Protein: CPVMLYEQYF.

This clonotype was detected once. The rearrangement joins TRBV6-6 to TRBJ2-5, with 8 bases lining up with TRBD2. CDR1 and CDR2 (germline): MNHNY, SVGAGI (reference sequence). The CDR3 contains 15 residues. J gave up 2 bases and V 2 bases, and 4 bases lay outside the gene matches. The CDR3 spells CASSYIGGRQETQYF. CDR3 bases: TGTGCCAGCAGTTACATCGGCGGGAGGCAAGAGACCCAGTACTTC.

The chain joins TRBV27 to TRBJ1-2; a possible D gene is TRBD1 (6 bases). There are 14 residues in the CDR3. V lost 6 bases, J lost 4 bases, and 15 bases lay in between. Per the germline V gene, CDR1 is MNHEY and CDR2 is SMNVEV (reference sequence). CDR3 sequence: CASSPADSPYGYTF. Written as DNA, the CDR3 is TGTGCCAGCAGCCCCGCGGACAGTCCCTATGGCTACACCTTC.

This chain links TRBV18 with TRBJ1-1; no clear D. Deletions cut 2 bases from V and 3 bases from J, with 7 bases between. CDR3 length: 13 residues. The V gene's germline CDR1 is KGHSH and CDR2 LQKENI. This CDR3 reads CASSPFRDTEAFF. CDR3 nucleotide sequence: TGTGCCAGCTCACCATTTAGGGACACTGAAGCTTTCTTT. Filled out from reference TRBV18 and TRBJ1-1, the complete variable domain reads NAGVMQNPRHLVRRRGQEARLRCSPMKGHSHVYWYRQLPEEGLKFMVYLQKENIIDESGMPKERFSAEFPKEGPSILRIQQVVRGDSAAYFCASSPFRDTEAFFGQGTRLTVV.

J is TRBJ2-5 and V is TRBV7-8, with D possibly being TRBD2 (6 bases). CDR1 SGHVS and CDR2 FQNEAQ come from the germline V gene. CDR3 length: 14 residues. Trimming stripped 4 bases from V and 1 base from J, with 10 bases between. CDR3 region: CASSSGGAQETQYF. In DNA form, the CDR3 reads TGTGCCAGCAGCTCTGGCGGGGCCCAAGAGACCCAGTACTTC.

This clonotype was counted only a few times. The V gene is TRBV5-5, the J gene TRBJ1-2; D is unclear. V gave up 2 bases and J gave up 3 bases, with 8 bases separating them. CDR1 and CDR2 from the germline V gene are SGHKS and YYEKEE (reference sequence). CDR3 length: 13 amino acids. CDR3 residues: CASSFGSYYGYTF. CDR3 DNA sequence: TGTGCCAGCAGCTTCGGCAGCTACTATGGCTACACCTTC.

The chain combines TRBV7-9 with TRBJ2-7, with 8 bases identical to TRBD2. The germline V gene encodes CDR1 SEHNR and CDR2 FQNEAQ (reference sequence). The CDR3 loop spans 17 amino acids. J was trimmed by 4 bases and V by 4 bases; bases with no gene match: 15. This CDR3 reads CASSSARTTGRVYEQYF. The CDR3, as DNA: TGTGCCAGCAGCTCGGCGCGGACTACCGGGAGGGTTTACGAGCAGTACTTC.

The rearrangement links TRBV6-1 to TRBJ2-5; 12 bases fit TRBD1. The J call may be incorrect, as the DNA end agrees better with TRBJ2-7. CDR3 length: 15 amino acids. Per the germline V gene, CDR1 is MNHNS and CDR2 is SASEGT. The CDR3 here is CASSTPGQGANEQYF. CDR3 in DNA: TGTGCCAGCAGTACCCCGGGACAGGGGGCAAACGAGCAGTACTTC.

This clonotype was counted only a few times. The V gene is TRBV20-1, the J gene TRBJ2-3; D ambiguous. CDR3 length equals 11 residues. V lost 7 bases, J lost 7 bases, and 12 bases lay in between. Germline V gene lookup returns CDR1 DFQATT and CDR2 SNEGSKA (reference sequence). The CDR3 loop reads CSGQPQNTQYF. CDR3 in DNA: TGCAGTGGCCAACCCCAAAATACGCAGTATTTT.

This clonotype appeared a few times. V and J are TRBV9 and TRBJ2-3; 12 nucleotides agree with TRBD2. Germline V gene sequence: CDR1 SGDLS, CDR2 YYNGEE. This CDR3 has 17 amino acids. V lost 3 bases and J lost 3; bases outside the gene matches: 8. CDR3 nucleotides: TGTGCCAGCAGCGCACCCCCCGGGACTAGCGGGACAGATACGCAGTATTTT. Its protein is CASSAPPGTSGTDTQYF.

The chain has TRBV12-3 or TRBV12-4 and TRBJ1-5; tentative D call: TRBD1 (5 bases). CDR3 length equals 15 residues. With 5 bases removed from V and 1 base from J, the gap between germline ends came to 12 bases. The CDR3 loop is CASSPLGGSNQPQHF. The CDR3, as DNA: TGTGCCAGCAGTCCCTTGGGGGGGAGCAATCAGCCCCAGCATTTT.

The V call is TRBV4-2, the J call TRBJ1-2, with D perhaps matching TRBD1 (5 bases). The CDR3 has 15 amino acids. The V and J ends lost 1 base and 4 bases respectively, with 13 bases between them. Per the germline V gene, CDR1 is LGHNA and CDR2 is YNFKEQ. The CDR3 DNA follows: TGTGCCAGCAGCCAAGTATCGACAGTGATCTATGGCTACACCTTC. Residues: CASSQVSTVIYGYTF.

The chain couples TRBV20-1 to TRBJ1-2; 9 nucleotides match TRBD1. Germline CDR1 is DFQATT and CDR2 is SNEGSKA (reference sequence). CDR3 length: 13 residues. V was clipped by 5 bases and J by 6 bases; unmatched bases: 7. The CDR3 sequence: CSAFDRGFDGYTF. CDR3 DNA: TGCAGTGCTTTTGACAGGGGGTTCGATGGCTACACCTTC.